The entry below describes one T cell receptor beta chain. Its target is unknown. This record belongs to a study of T cells in Graves' hyperthyroidism and ophthalmopathy. Findings of the study overall: Ophthalmopathy was separated from stable hyperthyroidism by a 13 V-J model. Ophthalmopathy, which appeared later, was predicted by the model a median about 6 months before onset. In blood, most of the thyroid clonotypes expanded above 0.001 were also present.

The authors obtained PBMCs from more than 9.5 ml of fresh peripheral blood. V shed 4 bases, J shed 5 bases, and the junction held 7 bases outside the gene matches. Germline values: CDR1 KGHDR, CDR2 SFDVKD. This CDR3 comprises 15 residues. The TCR beta CDR3 regions underwent amplification using RNA transcripts as the source. HTBI primers were employed in a first-round RT-PCR of the TCR CDR3. From the multiplex PCR reads, TCRdb called clonotypes with MiXCR, one entry per CDR3 protein. The data contain 600,000 to 650,000 distinct CDR3 sequences, around 21% of them singletons. This clonotype originated in a man younger than 40 with Graves' ophthalmopathy. The specimen sequenced was blood. J is TRBJ2-1 and V is TRBV24-1; 7 nucleotides agree with TRBD2. The DNA for the CDR3 is TGTGCCACCAGTGACGGAGCGGGACTAAACAATGAGCAGTTCTTC. Translated: CATSDGAGLNNEQFF.